What follows describes a single TCR beta chain. The V gene lost 2 bases and the J gene lost 0 bases, with 9 bases spanning the gap. The CDR3 totals 15 residues. Germline V gives CDR1 SGHRS, CDR2 YFSETQ. Assay used: immunoSEQ multiplex PCR; TCRdb lists only in-frame clones, some missing. The sample has more than 95,000 clones, approximately 95% seen once. The data derive from a study of cytomegalovirus exposure and HLA in healthy donors. Study-wide background: The same platform used for the 650 to 850 first-cohort repertoires was also used for the 100 to 150 validation repertoires, as a later analysis reported.

V gene TRBV5-1 combines with J gene TRBJ1-3; a possible D gene is TRBD1 (6 bases). The sequenced sample was PBMCs. This TCR was recovered from a man between 18 and 29 years old in good health and CMV-seronegative. CDR3 sequence: CASSLGQNSGNTIYF. The CDR3 nucleotides are TGCGCCAGCAGCTTAGGACAGAACTCTGGAAACACCATATATTTT.